The subject of this entry is one TCR beta chain. What it binds is unknown. This record comes from a study of T cell responses to AZD1222 COVID-19 vaccine. Study outcomes and limitations: Donors were chiefly white British, with a greater number of females, and clonal diversity was perhaps underestimated.

CDR1 and CDR2 (germline): MNHEY, SVGAGI. CDR3 size: 15 residues. V lost 0 bases to trimming and J lost 2 bases, with 9 bases between them. Only in-frame clones appear in the TCRdb table, and some are missing; sequencing was by immunoSEQ multiplex PCR. Altogether tens of thousands of clones are present, 86% being singletons, with the ten largest covering around 15%. This clonotype originated in an adult in good health. Sequenced material: peripheral blood, taken on day 0 of AZD1222 vaccination. The chain recombines TRBV6-5 with TRBJ2-3; TRBD1 or TRBD2 may be the D gene (5 bases each). The CDR3 protein is CASSYSGRVTDTQYF. In DNA, the CDR3 is TGTGCCAGCAGTTACTCGGGACGGGTCACAGATACGCAGTATTTT.